This T cell receptor (beta chain) was obtained from a study of shared clonotypes between healthy human individuals. About the research overall: Every donor yielded three CD4 naive, three CD4 memory, two CD8 naive and one CD8 memory plate.

TCRdb's copy holds only in-frame clones and misses some; the assay was immunoSEQ multiplex PCR. Of 180,000 or so clones listed, over 85% are singletons. This CDR3 comprises 12 residues. Germline CDR1 and CDR2: MGHDK and SYGVNS. V shed 10 bases and J 4 bases; nucleotides not matched to a gene: 6. This receptor was obtained from a woman under 40 in good health. V and J are TRBV25-1 and TRBJ2-7, with TRBD1 matching 8 bases. What was sequenced was naive CD4+ T cells sorted from blood. Subset described: CD45RA+ positively selected. The CDR3: CATTGTGYEQYF. Here the CDR3 DNA reads TGTGCCACAACCGGGACAGGTTACGAGCAGTACTTC.